The 16 T cell receptor beta chains below all came from one sample that was sequenced in a study of T cell changes during pregnancy in multiple sclerosis. Method: immunoSEQ multiplex PCR; TCRdb's copy keeps in-frame clones and lacks some. The data hold 30,000 to 40,000 clones, with 85% to 90% observed a single time. The specimen comprised CD4+ T cells from peripheral blood mononuclear cells, sampled before pregnancy. The receptors shown here come from a female donor with multiple sclerosis, enrolled in a pregnancy study.

The J gene is TRBJ2-3, the V gene TRBV7-3, with 8 bases matching TRBD2. Per germline, CDR1 SGHTA and CDR2 FQGTGA. This CDR3 region has 16 residues. V dropped 1 base and J dropped 6; count of bases not matched to a gene: 9. The CDR3 nucleotides read TGTGCCAGCAGCTTAAAAGGAGCGGGGGTGGGGGATACGCAGTATTTT. Translation gives CASSLKGAGVGDTQYF.

This rearrangement joins TRBV4-3 to TRBJ2-7; TRBD1 matches 7 bases. The V and J ends lost 1 base and 6 bases, in that order; junction bases with no gene match: 6. The germline V gene encodes CDR1 LGHNA and CDR2 YSLEER. The CDR3 has 14 amino acids. The CDR3 region has the DNA TGCGCCAGCAGCCAAGGATGGGCAGGGGGCGAGCAGTACTTC. Translation gives CASSQGWAGGEQYF.

This clone was seen more than once but under ten times. This chain uses TRBV7-2 with TRBJ2-5; D uncertain. V lost 5 bases, J lost 5 bases, and 6 bases lay in between. Germline assignment: CDR1 SGHTA and CDR2 FQGNSA. The CDR3 is 11 residues long. The CDR3 here is CASSILETQYF. In DNA, the CDR3 is TGTGCCAGCAGCATATTGGAGACCCAGTACTTC.

The chain is built from TRBV4-1 and TRBJ2-1; TRBD1 aligns across 10 bases. Germline V lookup: CDR1 MGHRA, CDR2 YSYEKL. V dropped 6 bases and J dropped 2; count of bases not matched to a gene: 7. The CDR3 contains 16 residues. In DNA, the CDR3 is TGCGCCAGCAGTGGGTATGGACAGGGGGCCTACAATGAGCAGTTCTTC. Protein product: CASSGYGQGAYNEQFF.

The chain carries TRBV5-6 and TRBJ2-3; no definite D call. CDR3 size: 17 residues. The V gene's germline CDR1 is SGHDT and CDR2 YYEEEE. V was trimmed by 2 bases and J by 2 bases, leaving 18 bases between them. The CDR3 here is CASSFTIRFSYTDTQYF. The DNA for the CDR3 is TGTGCCAGCAGCTTCACTATTAGGTTTTCCTACACAGATACGCAGTATTTT.

The chain has TRBV27 and TRBJ1-6, with 11 bases identical to TRBD1. V lost 7 bases and J lost 9; bases outside the gene matches: 5. The CDR3 consists of 14 residues. The germline CDR1 and CDR2 sequences are MNHEY and SMNVEV (reference sequence). CDR3: CASTGQGAGSPLHF. CDR3 nucleotide sequence: TGTGCCAGCACAGGACAGGGGGCCGGTTCACCCCTCCACTTT.

The rearrangement joins TRBV5-4 to TRBJ2-7, with 8 bases that match TRBD1. The CDR3 totals 14 residues. Germline lookup yields CDR1 SGHNT and CDR2 YYREEE (reference sequence). The V and J ends lost 2 bases and 2 bases, in that order; junction bases with no gene match: 3. The CDR3 DNA reads TGTGCCAGCAGCTTTGACAGGGGCCCCTACGAGCAGTACTTC. It codes for CASSFDRGPYEQYF.

This clone was seen just once. The genes are TRBV7-6 and TRBJ2-1; D is possibly TRBD1 (6 bases). V was cut by 5 bases and J by 8 bases, with 13 bases left in between. From germline, CDR1 is SGHVS and CDR2 FNYEAQ. This CDR3 spans 13 amino acids. CDR3 bases: TGTGCCAGCAGCCCCACAGGGTTGGATGAGCAGTTCTTC. This encodes CASSPTGLDEQFF. The whole variable domain, filled in from reference TRBV7-6 and TRBJ2-1, reads GAGVSQSPRYKVTKRGQDVALRCDPISGHVSLYWYRQALGQGPEFLTYFNYEAQQDKSGLPNDRFSAERPEGSISTLTIQRTEQRDSAMYRCASSPTGLDEQFFGPGTRLTVL.

V usage is TRBV5-1 and J usage is TRBJ2-1; D is ambiguous. Trimming removed 2 bases from V and 3 bases from J, with 9 bases in between. CDR1 is SGHRS and CDR2 is YFSETQ in the germline V gene. The CDR3 consists of 14 residues. CDR3 protein: CASSLTRVYNEQFF. CDR3 in DNA: TGCGCCAGCAGCTTAACACGGGTCTACAATGAGCAGTTCTTC.

The chain employs TRBV7-9 and TRBJ2-1; possibly TRBD2 for D (5 bases). The CDR3 consists of 18 residues. Germline lookup yields CDR1 SEHNR and CDR2 FQNEAQ (reference sequence). V lost 0 bases, J lost 0 bases, and 15 bases lay in between. This CDR3 is CASSLAGMVGSSYNEQFF. The CDR3 nucleotides are TGTGCCAGCAGCTTAGCCGGGATGGTGGGCAGCTCCTACAATGAGCAGTTCTTC.

The J gene is TRBJ1-1, the V gene TRBV6-5; D unclear. The CDR3 is 16 amino acids. The V gene lost 0 bases and the J gene lost 2 bases, with 13 bases spanning the gap. The germline CDR1 and CDR2 sequences are MNHEY and SVGAGI. The CDR3 bases are TGTGCCAGCAGTTACTCGAGTATACAGTTAAACACTGAAGCTTTCTTT. Translation: CASSYSSIQLNTEAFF.

The chain recombines TRBV15 with TRBJ2-2; tentative D call: TRBD2 (7 bases). V shed 5 bases and J shed 3 bases, with 22 bases lying between them. Germline V CDR1 and CDR2: LNHNV, YYDKDF (reference sequence). The CDR3 contains 18 residues. The CDR3 DNA follows: TGTGCCACCAGCTGGTCCCGGGGGGCACTCGCGGACACCGGGGAGCTGTTTTTT. Translation gives CATSWSRGALADTGELFF.

The chain couples TRBV4-3 to TRBJ2-7; TRBD1 matches 7 bases. The ends lost 1 base at V and 0 bases at J; junction bases unmatched: 6. The CDR3 spans 16 residues. Germline V CDR1 and CDR2: LGHNA, YSLEER. The CDR3: CASSQAATGNSYEQYF. The DNA for the CDR3 is TGCGCCAGCAGCCAAGCTGCGACAGGGAACTCCTACGAGCAGTACTTC.

The gene calls are TRBV23-1 and TRBJ1-1; no firm D call. TRBV23-1 is an open reading frame, and its role is uncertain. The CDR3 loop spans 16 amino acids. The V end lost 0 bases, the J end lost 0 bases, and 11 bases lay between the germline ends. CDR3 nucleotide sequence: TGCGCCAGCAGTCAATCCTTGGAGGGTGTGAACACTGAAGCTTTCTTT. Amino acids: CASSQSLEGVNTEAFF.

The chain links TRBV6-1 to TRBJ1-3; D not certain. Germline V gene sequence: CDR1 MNHNS, CDR2 SASEGT. The CDR3 is 11 amino acids. V was pared by 3 bases and J by 6 bases, with 3 bases between. The CDR3 loop reads CASSDSNTIYF. CDR3 bases: TGTGCCAGCAGTGACTCAAACACCATATATTTT.

This chain uses TRBV11-2 with TRBJ2-1; TRBD1 matches 7 bases. This CDR3 has 15 amino acids. Germline V gene lookup returns CDR1 SGHAT and CDR2 FQNNGV. V lost 5 bases to trimming and J lost 4 bases; unmatched junction nucleotides: 8. The CDR3 DNA sequence: TGTGCCAGCAGCAGCAACAGGGGACCGTACAATGAGCAGTTCTTC. As protein: CASSSNRGPYNEQFF.